This is a list of T cell receptor beta chains from one sample in a study of tumor-infiltrating lymphocytes in primary liver carcinoma. TCRdb fed the multiplex PCR reads into MiXCR, producing one record per CDR3 protein. The sample includes about 180,000 distinct CDR3 sequences, over 50% of them seen just once. Sequenced material: peripheral blood. Every receptor here comes from a man aged 35 to 55 with primary liver carcinoma and hepatitis B virus infection. The CDR3 runs from the conserved cysteine through the conserved F or W. Fields, in order: D gene, V gene, J gene, CDR3 protein. The D gene is left open where the match is weak.

-	TRBV6-1	TRBJ2-6	CASSERLSGANVLTF
-	TRBV4-2	TRBJ2-3	CASSRERGHTDTQYF
TRBD2	TRBV11-2	TRBJ2-1	CASSLDVGLAMGEQLF
TRBD1	TRBV28	TRBJ2-1	CASSLMRTGVYNEQFF
-	TRBV12-3/TRBV12-4	TRBJ1-5	CASSHGGGQPQHF
TRBD1	TRBV7-8	TRBJ1-4	CASSLNVGQGNEKLFF
-	TRBV11-3	TRBJ2-1	CASSLSDVRNEQFF
-	TRBV7-9	TRBJ1-2	CDSSFPLSTYGYSF
-	TRBV7-8	TRBJ2-5	CASSLAVVDQETQYF
TRBD1	TRBV12-3/TRBV12-4	TRBJ2-1	CASRPRDRGINEQFF
TRBD1	TRBV29-1	TRBJ2-3	CSSRQGLDTQYF
TRBD2	TRBV5-1	TRBJ2-1	CASSPTRTSGSDEQFF
-	TRBV11-2	TRBJ2-5	CAGSQDRETQYF
-	TRBV10-2	TRBJ2-3	CASSKDHTDTQYF
-	TRBV6-6	TRBJ1-4	CASRLPGGNEKLFF
TRBD1	TRBV12-3/TRBV12-4	TRBJ1-1	CASSDFQGGMNTEAFF
TRBD2	TRBV30	TRBJ2-1	CAWSGLAGSSNEQFF
TRBD1	TRBV10-3	TRBJ1-1	CAIRTGETEAFF
-	TRBV6-5	TRBJ2-7	CASSYGGPTYEQYF
-	TRBV28	TRBJ2-5	CASSRGRAQYF
-	TRBV6-5	TRBJ1-4	CASSSGDQREKLFF
-	TRBV11-2	TRBJ2-2	CASRSRELFF
-	TRBV12-3/TRBV12-4	TRBJ2-7	CASSIQGNEQYF
-	TRBV4-1	TRBJ2-2	CASSQDGSRRAAGELFF
-	TRBV21-1	TRBJ2-3	CASSKWGDSGSDTDTQYF
-	TRBV11-1	TRBJ2-1	CASSVGLKNEQFF
-	TRBV4-1	TRBJ2-1	CASSLRAGNEQFF
TRBD2	TRBV10-3	TRBJ2-1	CAITQGTGTSVDNEQFF
-	TRBV11-2	TRBJ2-2	CASSFAYVRGKNAGELFF
-	TRBV4-1	TRBJ2-1	CASSHGTEFNEQFF
-	TRBV4-1	TRBJ2-1	CASSTRGGNEEFF
TRBD2	TRBV11-2	TRBJ2-3	CASSNRLAAGTDTQYF
-	TRBV4-1	TRBJ2-2	CASSQEVANTGELFF
-	TRBV28	TRBJ2-7	CASSPRTVNYEQYF
TRBD2	TRBV11-2	TRBJ2-1	CASSLEWLAGSGNEQFF
TRBD2	TRBV5-1	TRBJ2-1	CASSSLLAGGQWNEQFF
-	TRBV6-2/TRBV6-3	TRBJ1-5	CASSYSGGLAQPQHF
-	TRBV10-2	TRBJ2-7	CASNDAREQYF
-	TRBV10-3	TRBJ2-4	CATSEAAKNIQYF
-	TRBV6-1	TRBJ2-5	CASRRHLQETQYF
-	TRBV29-1	TRBJ2-7	CSVGSGTYYEQYF
TRBD2	TRBV5-6	TRBJ2-7	CASSLGGELAGAFYEQYF
TRBD2	TRBV29-1	TRBJ2-7	CSAGEGLAGNEQYF
TRBD2	TRBV11-2	TRBJ2-7	CASSSNSGPQYF
-	TRBV12-3/TRBV12-4	TRBJ2-3	CASSLDKWDTDTQYF
TRBD2	TRBV11-2	TRBJ2-1	CASSLEAGGSCDEQFF